Listed here is a single TCR beta chain. This sample is part of a study of blood T cells in healthy people across ages. Trimming took 2 bases from V and 0 from J, leaving 5 bases between them. This CDR3 comprises 14 residues. Through a sample-barcoded 5' primer and a J-beta primer mix, a second PCR was run for roughly 6 to 12 cycles. MiXCR, applied by TCRdb to the 5' RACE reads, yields one record per CDR3 protein. The top ten hold 18% of the sample, which has roughly 500,000 distinct CDR3 sequences, 27% seen once. The source material was blood. The V gene is TRBV12-3 or TRBV12-4, the J gene TRBJ2-4; D unresolved. This receptor was identified in a woman between 65 and 79 years old in good health. CDR3 residues: CASSLMTAKNIQYF. The CDR3 bases are TGTGCCAGCAGTTTAATGACAGCCAAAAACATTCAGTACTTC.